These 30 T cell receptor beta chains came from one sample sequenced in a study of OX40 agonist ivuxolimab in advanced cancers. The protocol was immunoSEQ multiplex PCR, while the TCRdb copy is restricted to in-frame clones and leaves out a portion. The repertoire includes under 95,000 clones, about 84% of them detected once, and 6.9% sits in the top ten. Specimen: CD4+ or CD8+ T cells sorted from blood, collected in a trial of the OX40 agonist ivuxolimab. All receptors derive from an adult with an advanced solid tumor such as melanoma, head and neck, liver or kidney cancer.

The rearrangement joins TRBV27 to TRBJ1-2; D unclear. V shed 9 bases and J shed 7 bases, with 15 bases lying between them. Germline V gives CDR1 MNHEY, CDR2 SMNVEV (reference sequence). CDR3 length equals 12 residues. As DNA, the CDR3 is TGTGCCAGTAGCGACGCCCTTAGTGGCTACACCTTC. Translated: CASSDALSGYTF.

The chain combines TRBV5-1 with TRBJ2-5; D ambiguous. V lost 2 bases and J lost 2, with 4 bases in between. The CDR3 is made up of 12 amino acids. CDR1 and CDR2 (germline): SGHRS, YFSETQ. The CDR3 DNA is TGCGCCAGCAGCTTACCACAAGAGACCCAGTACTTC. Its translation is CASSLPQETQYF.

This clone was recorded a few times. The chain uses TRBV6-6 and TRBJ2-6; D is undetermined. Germline CDR1 reads MNHNY; CDR2 reads SVGAGI (reference sequence). There are 15 residues in the CDR3. Trimming cost V 7 bases and J 0 bases, with 10 bases left between them. For the CDR3, the DNA is TGTGCCAGCAAAGAGACCTACTCTGGGGCCAACGTCCTGACTTTC. Its translation is CASKETYSGANVLTF.

This chain links TRBV19 with TRBJ1-2, with TRBD1 matching over 7 bases. The CDR3 is 14 amino acids. The J segment lost 2 bases and the V segment lost 9 bases, leaving 9 bases of the junction unmatched. Germline V CDR1 and CDR2: LNHDA, SQIVND (reference sequence). Written as DNA, the CDR3 is TGTGCCAGCCACGGTGCAGGGGGGAACTATGGCTACACCTTC. Translating gives CASHGAGGNYGYTF.

In its sample, this clone was seen a few times. V and J are TRBV19 and TRBJ2-7; D is ambiguous. The CDR3 spans 15 residues. Trimming cost V 3 bases and J 3 bases, with 15 bases left between them. The germline V gene encodes CDR1 LNHDA and CDR2 SQIVND (reference sequence). CDR3 coding DNA: TGTGCCAGTAGTATGCACCCTCCCGGAGACTACGAGCAGTACTTC. Translating it yields CASSMHPPGDYEQYF.

V is TRBV5-1 and J is TRBJ1-1; the D is unclear. The CDR3 is 12 amino acids. V gave up 8 bases and J gave up 1 base, with 9 bases separating them. The V gene's germline CDR1 is SGHRS and CDR2 YFSETQ. CDR3 coding DNA: TGCGCCAGGCTTGGCCCGAACACTGAAGCTTTCTTT. Residues: CARLGPNTEAFF.

The chain joins TRBV7-3 to TRBJ2-7; 8 positions agree with TRBD2. Germline V CDR1 and CDR2: SGHTA, FQGTGA. This CDR3 comprises 14 residues. Germline trimming cut 2 bases from V and 6 bases from J; bases unmatched to any gene: 6. The CDR3 DNA sequence: TGTGCCAGCAGCTTACAGCGGGAGTCTAGCGAGCAGTACTTC. Translation gives CASSLQRESSEQYF.

The genes are TRBV11-2 and TRBJ1-2; weak D call: TRBD1 (6 bases). Per germline, CDR1 SGHAT and CDR2 FQNNGV. There are 15 residues in the CDR3. Trimming cost V 1 base and J 4 bases, with 13 bases left between them. The CDR3: CASSLGPDRSYGYTF. For the CDR3, the DNA is TGTGCCAGCAGCTTAGGACCTGACAGGAGCTATGGCTACACCTTC.

The chain recombines TRBV6-6 with TRBJ2-7; 10 positions agree with TRBD1. Germline V gene lookup returns CDR1 MNHNY and CDR2 SVGAGI (reference sequence). CDR3 size: 13 residues. V was pared by 6 bases and J by 4 bases, with 3 bases of the junction left unmatched. The CDR3 region is CASRTGGSYEQYF. Written as DNA, the CDR3 is TGTGCCAGCAGGACAGGGGGCTCATACGAGCAGTACTTC.

This clone occurred once. The rearrangement joins TRBV19 to TRBJ2-1; tentatively, D is TRBD2 (5 bases). The germline V gene encodes CDR1 LNHDA and CDR2 SQIVND (reference sequence). V gave up 8 bases and J gave up 15 bases, with 26 bases separating them. This CDR3 spans 14 amino acids. The CDR3 region is CASEHSATQGRVFF. CDR3 DNA: TGTGCCAGTGAACATAGCGCAACGCAAGGTAGAGTGTTCTTC. Supplemented by reference TRBV19 and TRBJ2-1, the full variable domain reads DGGITQSPKYLFRKEGQNVTLSCEQNLNHDAMYWYRQDPGQGLRLIYYSQIVNDFQKGDIAEGYSVSREKKESFPLTVTSAQKNPTAFYLCASEHSATQGRVFFGPGTRLTVL.

The genes are TRBV19 and TRBJ2-2; D unclear. Trimming took 6 bases from V and 5 from J, leaving 7 bases between them. Per the germline V gene, CDR1 is LNHDA and CDR2 is SQIVND (reference sequence). CDR3 length: 12 amino acids. The CDR3 loop is CASSLQTGELFF. The CDR3 nucleotides read TGTGCCAGTAGCCTTCAAACCGGGGAGCTGTTTTTT.

CDR3 in amino acids: CASRTTGELFF. The DNA of the CDR3 is TGTGCCAGCAGAACGACCGGGGAGCTGTTTTTT. J is TRBJ2-2 and V is TRBV27, with unresolved D. Germline assignment: CDR1 MNHEY and CDR2 SMNVEV (reference sequence). This CDR3 has 11 residues. With 6 bases removed from V and 5 bases from J, the gap between germline ends came to 4 bases.

J is TRBJ2-5 and V is TRBV27, with TRBD2 matching over 7 bases. With 7 bases clipped from V and 2 bases from J, the junction kept 7 bases outside the gene matches. CDR3 length: 14 amino acids. Germline-derived CDR1 and CDR2 are MNHEY and SMNVEV (reference sequence). The CDR3 reads CASKELAHQETQYF. In DNA, the CDR3 is TGTGCCAGCAAGGAACTAGCGCATCAAGAGACCCAGTACTTC.

J is TRBJ2-7 and V is TRBV15; TRBD1 aligns across 9 bases. V was clipped by 0 bases and J by 3 bases; unmatched bases: 3. CDR1 LNHNV and CDR2 YYDKDF come from the germline V gene (reference sequence). This CDR3 region has 15 residues. CDR3 amino acids: CATSREGGQGYEQYF. The CDR3 DNA reads TGTGCCACCAGCAGAGAAGGGGGACAGGGCTACGAGCAGTACTTC.

This chain links TRBV7-2 with TRBJ2-3; D remains unclear. The germline V gene has CDR1 SGHTA and CDR2 FQGNSA. The V end was cut by 5 bases, the J end by 0 bases, with 3 bases between. The CDR3 loop spans 12 amino acids. In nucleotides, the CDR3 is TGTGCCAGCAGCATAAGCACAGATACGCAGTATTTT. The encoded protein is CASSISTDTQYF. Complete variable domain (other parts from reference TRBV7-2 and TRBJ2-3): GAGVSQSPSNKVTEKGKDVELRCDPISGHTALYWYRQSLGQGLEFLIYFQGNSAPDKSGLPSDRFSAERTGGSVSTLTIQRTQQEDSAVYLCASSISTDTQYFGPGTRLTVL.

The chain combines TRBV7-6 with TRBJ2-3, with 12 positions matching TRBD2. With V trimmed by 5 bases and J by 5 bases, 5 bases remained unmatched. CDR3 length: 15 residues. In germline, CDR1 is SGHVS, CDR2 FNYEAQ. The CDR3 protein is CASSPSGGVEDTQYF. Written as DNA, the CDR3 is TGTGCCAGCAGCCCTAGCGGGGGGGTTGAAGATACGCAGTATTTT.

The rearrangement joins TRBV19 to TRBJ1-2; D remains unclear. The CDR3 spans 13 residues. Germline lookup yields CDR1 LNHDA and CDR2 SQIVND (reference sequence). Trimming took 7 bases from V and 8 from J, leaving 17 bases between them. CDR3 bases: TGTGCCAGTACCCTTGGTCCCATGGCCGGCTACACCTTC. Protein: CASTLGPMAGYTF.

V and J are TRBV28 and TRBJ1-5, with D uncertain. The CDR3 is 17 amino acids. V lost 3 bases, J lost 3 bases, and 18 bases lay in between. The germline V gene has CDR1 MDHEN and CDR2 SYDVKM. The CDR3 region is CASSFENLDILNQPQHF. The CDR3 DNA follows: TGTGCCAGCAGTTTTGAGAACCTTGACATACTCAATCAGCCCCAGCATTTT. Filled out from reference TRBV28 and TRBJ1-5, the complete variable domain reads DVKVTQSSRYLVKRTGEKVFLECVQDMDHENMFWYRQDPGLGLRLIYFSYDVKMKEKGDIPEGYSVSREKKERFSLILESASTNQTSMYLCASSFENLDILNQPQHFGDGTRLSIL.

The J gene is TRBJ2-1, the V gene TRBV30; 7 positions agree with TRBD1. CDR1 GTSNPN and CDR2 SVGIG come from the germline V gene (reference sequence). This CDR3 region has 14 residues. With 3 bases clipped from V and 6 bases from J, the junction kept 8 bases outside the gene matches. The CDR3 nucleotides are TGTGCCTGGAGAGGGACAGATCGAGCCAATGAGCAGTTCTTC. Protein: CAWRGTDRANEQFF.

This clone was counted only a few times. The J gene is TRBJ2-7, the V gene TRBV18; 8 bases are a match to TRBD2. There are 15 residues in the CDR3. Germline CDR1 is KGHSH and CDR2 is LQKENI. V shed 3 bases and J 1 base; nucleotides not matched to a gene: 5. For the CDR3, the DNA is TGTGCCAGCTCACCGGTAGCGGGAAGGTCCTACGAGCAGTACTTC. This translates into CASSPVAGRSYEQYF.

The CDR3, as DNA: TGTGCCAGCAGTTACTCCCGTTATCTCAATTCACCCCTCCACTTT. The encoded protein is CASSYSRYLNSPLHF. The gene calls are TRBV6-5 and TRBJ1-6, with no clear D. The germline V gene has CDR1 MNHEY and CDR2 SVGAGI. Trimming stripped 0 bases from V and 7 bases from J, with 10 bases between. CDR3 length equals 15 residues.

The rearrangement links TRBV4-3 to TRBJ2-1; D perhaps matches TRBD2 (7 bases). From germline, CDR1 is LGHNA and CDR2 YSLEER. Trimming stripped 0 bases from V and 3 bases from J, with 12 bases between. This CDR3 contains 16 residues. Written as DNA, the CDR3 is TGCGCCAGCAGCCAAGACGCGGGGGCGATCTACAATGAGCAGTTCTTC. It yields the protein CASSQDAGAIYNEQFF.

The rearrangement links TRBV7-9 to TRBJ2-7; 7 nucleotides agree with TRBD1. This CDR3 is built from 14 residues. Looked up from germline, CDR1 is SEHNR and CDR2 is FQNEAQ (reference sequence). V was clipped by 4 bases and J by 6 bases; unmatched bases: 9. DNA of the CDR3: TGTGCCAGCAGCTCCGGGGCAGGGGGTGCCGAGCAGTACTTC. This codes for CASSSGAGGAEQYF.

The rearrangement joins TRBV5-4 to TRBJ1-2, with D possibly being TRBD1 (5 bases). V dropped 3 bases and J dropped 3 bases, with 15 bases sitting between them. The CDR3 length is 15 residues. CDR1 is SGHNT and CDR2 is YYREEE in the germline V gene (reference sequence). Written as DNA, the CDR3 is TGTGCCAGCAGCTCCGTTGGGGGTTTGTACTATGGCTACACCTTC. It codes for CASSSVGGLYYGYTF.

The table lists this clone with a count of one. This rearrangement joins TRBV5-1 to TRBJ2-3; no definite D call. This CDR3 is built from 11 residues. V lost 0 bases, J lost 8 bases, and 4 bases lay in between. Germline V gene data show CDR1 as SGHRS and CDR2 as YFSETQ. The CDR3 reads CASSLEGTQYF. For the CDR3, the DNA is TGCGCCAGCAGCTTGGAGGGTACGCAGTATTTT.

CDR3 bases: TGTGCTAGTGGTAACCCCGCGAGGCGTGAAAAACTGTTTTTT. This gives the protein CASGNPARREKLFF. V usage is TRBV12-5 and J usage is TRBJ1-4; D is undetermined. The CDR3 is 14 residues long. Per the germline V gene, CDR1 is LGHNT and CDR2 is FRNRAP. Trimming removed 5 bases at V and 7 bases at J, with 14 bases between.

The rearrangement joins TRBV29-1 to TRBJ2-7; tentative D call: TRBD2 (6 bases). The CDR3 loop spans 11 amino acids. In germline, CDR1 is SQVTM, CDR2 ANQGSEA. The V gene lost 7 bases and the J gene lost 0 bases, with 7 bases spanning the gap. The CDR3 coding sequence is TGCAGCGGGAGGGACTCCTACGAGCAGTACTTC. Its protein is CSGRDSYEQYF.

The V and J genes are TRBV7-2 and TRBJ2-3; D may be TRBD1 or TRBD2 (5 bases each). Germline lookup yields CDR1 SGHTA and CDR2 FQGNSA. The CDR3 runs to 14 residues. V dropped 5 bases and J dropped 0 bases, with 9 bases sitting between them. CDR3 sequence: CASSPGPSTDTQYF. In nucleotides, the CDR3 is TGTGCCAGCAGCCCGGGGCCTAGCACAGATACGCAGTATTTT.

This chain links TRBV5-1 with TRBJ2-5; 8 positions match TRBD1. The germline CDR1 and CDR2 sequences are SGHRS and YFSETQ. V was clipped by 4 bases and J by 5 bases; unmatched bases: 10. The CDR3 is 15 residues long. The DNA for the CDR3 is TGCGCCAGCAGCACCGGAGCGACAGGGGTGGAGACCCAGTACTTC. Residues: CASSTGATGVETQYF. The whole variable domain, filled in from reference TRBV5-1 and TRBJ2-5, reads KAGVTQTPRYLIKTRGQQVTLSCSPISGHRSVSWYQQTPGQGLQFLFEYFSETQRNKGNFPGRFSGRQFSNSRSEMNVSTLELGDSALYLCASSTGATGVETQYFGPGTRLLVL.

The chain couples TRBV9 to TRBJ1-5; the D is unclear. Germline CDR1 and CDR2: SGDLS and YYNGEE. The CDR3 extends over 15 amino acids. Deletions cut 3 bases from V and 1 base from J, with 11 bases between. The CDR3 DNA reads TGTGCCAGCAGCGCCGCGGGTCAGAGCAATCAGCCCCAGCATTTT. Amino acid sequence: CASSAAGQSNQPQHF.